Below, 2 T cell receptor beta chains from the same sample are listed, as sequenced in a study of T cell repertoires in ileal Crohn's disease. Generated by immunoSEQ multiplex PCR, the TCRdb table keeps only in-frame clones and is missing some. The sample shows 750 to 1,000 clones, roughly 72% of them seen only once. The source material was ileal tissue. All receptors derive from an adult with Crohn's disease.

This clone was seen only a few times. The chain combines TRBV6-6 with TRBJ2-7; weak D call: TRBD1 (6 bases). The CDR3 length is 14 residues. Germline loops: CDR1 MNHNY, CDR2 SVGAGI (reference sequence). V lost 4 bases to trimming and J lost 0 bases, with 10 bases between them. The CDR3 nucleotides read TGTGCCAGCAGTTGGACAGACGTCTCCTACGAGCAGTACTTC. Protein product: CASSWTDVSYEQYF.

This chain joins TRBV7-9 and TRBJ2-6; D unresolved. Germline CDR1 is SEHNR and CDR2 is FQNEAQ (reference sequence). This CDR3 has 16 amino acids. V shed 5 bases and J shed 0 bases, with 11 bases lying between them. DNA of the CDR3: TGTGCCAGCAGCCACTCCCGTAGCTCTGGGGCCAACGTCCTGACTTTC. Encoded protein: CASSHSRSSGANVLTF.